The rows below give T cell receptor beta chains drawn from one sample of a study of CD8+CD57+ T cells in acquired aplastic anemia. TCRdb reanalysed the reads using MiXCR and keeps one entry per CDR3 protein. The sample shows over 200,000 distinct CDR3 sequences, around 60% of them seen only once. Source material: sorted CD4+, CD8+, or CD8+CD57+ T cells (not recorded which) from PBMCs. These receptors were collected from a human donor in good health. CDR3s include the opening cysteine and the closing phenylalanine or tryptophan. Fields, in order: D gene, J gene, clone size, V gene, CDR3 protein, CDR3 DNA. The D gene is left open where the match is weak. Not all rows give a size; the values are once, few, many and, for expanded clones, a class.

D gene: TRBD2; J gene: TRBJ2-5; clone size: .; V gene: TRBV14; CDR3 protein: CASRGGMETQYF; CDR3 DNA: TGTGCCAGTCGGGGGGGCATGGAGACCCAGTACTTC
D gene: .; J gene: TRBJ2-1; clone size: many; V gene: TRBV20-1; CDR3 protein: CSAREDERLWGEQFF; CDR3 DNA: TGCAGTGCTAGAGAGGACGAACGTCTTTGGGGTGAGCAGTTCTTC
D gene: .; J gene: TRBJ2-5; clone size: .; V gene: TRBV20-1; CDR3 protein: CSARDPAGQTQYF; CDR3 DNA: TGCAGTGCTAGAGATCCAGCGGGTCAGACCCAGTACTTC
D gene: TRBD1; J gene: TRBJ2-2; clone size: .; V gene: TRBV19; CDR3 protein: CASSDRVYDRELFF; CDR3 DNA: TGTGCCAGTTCGGACAGGGTTTATGACAGGGAGCTGTTTTTT
D gene: .; J gene: TRBJ1-1; clone size: once; V gene: TRBV2; CDR3 protein: CASSYGGEAFF; CDR3 DNA: TGTGCCAGCAGTTACGGGGGTGAAGCTTTCTTT
D gene: TRBD2; J gene: TRBJ2-2; clone size: once; V gene: TRBV20-1; CDR3 protein: CSAPGGGWHTGELFF; CDR3 DNA: TGCAGTGCCCCTGGGGGGGGGTGGCACACCGGGGAGCTGTTTTTT
D gene: TRBD1; J gene: TRBJ1-6; clone size: many; V gene: TRBV10-1; CDR3 protein: CASIPRRSRGCLGYNSPLHF; CDR3 DNA: TGCGCCAGCATCCCCCGGCGTAGCAGGGGGTGTCTTGGGTATAATTCACCCCTCCACTTT
D gene: .; J gene: TRBJ2-2; clone size: .; V gene: TRBV5-1; CDR3 protein: CASTRDGNTGELFF; CDR3 DNA: TGCGCCAGCACAAGAGACGGTAACACCGGGGAGCTGTTTTTT
D gene: .; J gene: TRBJ1-1; clone size: .; V gene: TRBV20-1; CDR3 protein: CSASGQGWAEAFF; CDR3 DNA: TGCAGTGCTAGCGGCCAGGGATGGGCTGAAGCTTTCTTT
D gene: .; J gene: TRBJ1-4; clone size: .; V gene: TRBV25-1; CDR3 protein: CASSEMGGYYEKLFF; CDR3 DNA: TGTGCCAGCAGTGAAATGGGAGGATATTACGAAAAACTGTTTTTT
D gene: .; J gene: TRBJ2-7; clone size: .; V gene: TRBV15; CDR3 protein: CSTSSVSSYEQYF; CDR3 DNA: TGTTCCACCAGCAGTGTCAGCTCCTACGAGCAGTACTTC
D gene: TRBD2; J gene: TRBJ2-1; clone size: .; V gene: TRBV9; CDR3 protein: CASSVDPPGLVRGEQFF; CDR3 DNA: TGTGCCAGCAGCGTAGACCCTCCGGGACTAGTCAGAGGTGAGCAGTTCTTC
D gene: .; J gene: TRBJ2-6; clone size: .; V gene: TRBV15; CDR3 protein: CATRGAGANVLTF; CDR3 DNA: TGTGCCACCAGGGGTGCTGGGGCCAACGTCCTGACTTTC
D gene: .; J gene: TRBJ2-1; clone size: .; V gene: TRBV4-3; CDR3 protein: CASSRDERNEQFF; CDR3 DNA: TGCGCCAGCAGCCGAGATGAGCGTAATGAGCAGTTCTTC
D gene: .; J gene: TRBJ2-5; clone size: .; V gene: TRBV2; CDR3 protein: CASGDSWMETQYF; CDR3 DNA: TGTGCCAGCGGAGACAGCTGGATGGAGACCCAGTACTTC
D gene: .; J gene: TRBJ2-7; clone size: .; V gene: TRBV14; CDR3 protein: CASSQEGRSGEQYF; CDR3 DNA: TGTGCCAGCAGCCAAGAGGGCCGGTCGGGGGAGCAGTACTTC
D gene: .; J gene: TRBJ1-1; clone size: .; V gene: TRBV15; CDR3 protein: CATSRGGDNTEAFF; CDR3 DNA: TGTGCCACCAGCAGGGGGGGGGACAACACTGAAGCTTTCTTT
D gene: TRBD1; J gene: TRBJ1-1; clone size: .; V gene: TRBV5-8; CDR3 protein: CASSFRTGRLLNTEAFF; CDR3 DNA: TGTGCCAGCAGCTTTCGGACAGGGCGCCTTCTGAACACTGAAGCTTTCTTT
D gene: TRBD1; J gene: TRBJ1-2; clone size: few; V gene: TRBV2; CDR3 protein: CATAPGTGVYTF; CDR3 DNA: TGTGCCACCGCCCCCGGGACAGGAGTCTACACCTTC
D gene: .; J gene: TRBJ1-5; clone size: many; V gene: TRBV6-5; CDR3 protein: CASSPSGSNSNQPQHF; CDR3 DNA: TGTGCCAGCAGCCCATCAGGTTCCAATAGCAATCAGCCCCAGCATTTT
D gene: .; J gene: TRBJ2-7; clone size: .; V gene: TRBV6-5; CDR3 protein: CASSERIAYEQYF; CDR3 DNA: TGTGCCAGCAGTGAAAGAATAGCCTACGAGCAGTACTTC
D gene: .; J gene: TRBJ2-7; clone size: many; V gene: TRBV12-5; CDR3 protein: CASVQGSYEQYF; CDR3 DNA: TGTGCTAGTGTACAGGGCTCCTACGAGCAGTACTTC
D gene: .; J gene: TRBJ2-3; clone size: .; V gene: TRBV7-9; CDR3 protein: CASSHTQGPKSTDTQYF; CDR3 DNA: TGTGCCAGCAGCCATACACAAGGGCCGAAGTCCACAGATACGCAGTATTTT
D gene: TRBD1; J gene: TRBJ2-3; clone size: many; V gene: TRBV11-3; CDR3 protein: CASSSNKDRDGTDTQYF; CDR3 DNA: TGTGCCAGCAGTTCTAACAAGGACAGGGATGGCACAGATACGCAGTATTTT
D gene: TRBD1; J gene: TRBJ1-4; clone size: .; V gene: TRBV15; CDR3 protein: CATSRPTGNNEKLFF; CDR3 DNA: TGTGCCACCAGCAGGCCGACAGGGAATAATGAAAAACTGTTTTTT
D gene: TRBD1; J gene: TRBJ2-5; clone size: .; V gene: TRBV7-8; CDR3 protein: CASSPGQGAGETQYF; CDR3 DNA: TGTGCCAGCAGCCCCGGACAGGGGGCAGGAGAGACCCAGTACTTC
D gene: .; J gene: TRBJ2-7; clone size: .; V gene: TRBV7-6; CDR3 protein: CASSLADGYEQYF; CDR3 DNA: TGTGCCAGCAGCTTAGCAGACGGATACGAGCAGTACTTC
D gene: .; J gene: TRBJ1-1; clone size: .; V gene: TRBV2; CDR3 protein: CASSEGSNTEAFF; CDR3 DNA: TGTGCCAGCAGTGAAGGGTCGAACACTGAAGCTTTCTTT
D gene: .; J gene: TRBJ2-7; clone size: .; V gene: TRBV7-8; CDR3 protein: CASSLVPGSTYEQYF; CDR3 DNA: TGTGCCAGCAGCCTAGTTCCGGGGTCAACCTACGAGCAGTACTTC
D gene: .; J gene: TRBJ2-7; clone size: .; V gene: TRBV7-9; CDR3 protein: CASSLALGSEQYF; CDR3 DNA: TGTGCCAGCAGCTTAGCGCTGGGATCCGAGCAGTACTTC
D gene: .; J gene: TRBJ2-3; clone size: .; V gene: TRBV24-1; CDR3 protein: CATSAWGSTDTQYF; CDR3 DNA: TGTGCCACCAGTGCGTGGGGTAGCACAGATACGCAGTATTTT
D gene: TRBD2; J gene: TRBJ2-2; clone size: many; V gene: TRBV20-1; CDR3 protein: CSARDLGGDYRTGELFF; CDR3 DNA: TGCAGTGCTAGAGATCTAGGAGGGGACTACCGGACCGGGGAGCTGTTTTTT
D gene: .; J gene: TRBJ1-2; clone size: .; V gene: TRBV12-3/TRBV12-4; CDR3 protein: CASSFLAFPRDGYTF; CDR3 DNA: TGTGCCAGCAGTTTTCTGGCATTTCCTCGGGATGGCTACACCTTC
D gene: TRBD1; J gene: TRBJ1-5; clone size: .; V gene: TRBV11-2; CDR3 protein: CASSLGGQGAPQHF; CDR3 DNA: TGTGCCAGCAGCTTAGGGGGACAGGGGGCGCCTCAGCATTTT
D gene: TRBD1; J gene: TRBJ2-7; clone size: many; V gene: TRBV5-8; CDR3 protein: CASSTGDYEQYF; CDR3 DNA: TGTGCCAGCAGCACAGGGGATTACGAGCAGTACTTC
D gene: .; J gene: TRBJ2-5; clone size: .; V gene: TRBV5-1; CDR3 protein: CASSRPQETQYF; CDR3 DNA: TGCGCCAGCAGTCGTCCCCAAGAGACCCAGTACTTC
D gene: .; J gene: TRBJ2-1; clone size: .; V gene: TRBV19; CDR3 protein: CASSVTSNNEQFF; CDR3 DNA: TGTGCCAGTAGTGTGACTAGTAACAATGAGCAGTTCTTC
D gene: TRBD2; J gene: TRBJ2-1; clone size: once; V gene: TRBV14; CDR3 protein: CASSQGSGRDNEQFF; CDR3 DNA: TGTGCCAGCAGCCAAGGTAGCGGGAGGGACAATGAGCAGTTCTTC
D gene: .; J gene: TRBJ1-5; clone size: .; V gene: TRBV29-1; CDR3 protein: CSVDQGIDQPQHF; CDR3 DNA: TGCAGCGTTGATCAGGGGATAGATCAGCCCCAGCATTTT
D gene: .; J gene: TRBJ2-7; clone size: .; V gene: TRBV15; CDR3 protein: CATSRFEAGQNEQYF; CDR3 DNA: TGTGCCACCAGCAGATTCGAGGCGGGACAGAACGAGCAGTACTTC
D gene: .; J gene: TRBJ1-1; clone size: .; V gene: TRBV10-3; CDR3 protein: CATLDLAQGTEAFF; CDR3 DNA: TGTGCCACCTTGGATTTGGCCCAGGGCACTGAAGCTTTCTTT
D gene: TRBD1; J gene: TRBJ2-5; clone size: once; V gene: TRBV6-4; CDR3 protein: CASSDRQGGAGTQYF; CDR3 DNA: TGTGCCAGCAGTGACCGACAGGGGGGCGCGGGGACCCAGTACTTC
D gene: .; J gene: TRBJ1-1; clone size: .; V gene: TRBV7-9; CDR3 protein: CASSYSQGGNTEAFF; CDR3 DNA: TGTGCCAGCTCTTATTCACAGGGAGGGAACACTGAAGCTTTCTTT
D gene: TRBD2; J gene: TRBJ2-7; clone size: .; V gene: TRBV20-1; CDR3 protein: CSATPSGYSYEQYF; CDR3 DNA: TGCAGTGCTACCCCTAGCGGGTACTCCTACGAGCAGTACTTC
D gene: .; J gene: TRBJ2-5; clone size: once; V gene: TRBV29-1; CDR3 protein: CSAPNAGKETQYF; CDR3 DNA: TGCAGTGCGCCGAACGCGGGGAAAGAGACCCAGTACTTC
D gene: .; J gene: TRBJ1-5; clone size: .; V gene: TRBV12-3/TRBV12-4; CDR3 protein: CASSLGGGNQPQHF; CDR3 DNA: TGTGCCAGCAGTTTAGGGGGCGGTAATCAGCCCCAGCATTTT
D gene: .; J gene: TRBJ2-7; clone size: .; V gene: TRBV12-3/TRBV12-4; CDR3 protein: CASSIPGARSYEQYF; CDR3 DNA: TGTGCCAGCAGCATCCCGGGCGCCCGCTCCTACGAGCAGTACTTC
D gene: .; J gene: TRBJ2-1; clone size: .; V gene: TRBV20-1; CDR3 protein: CSAASRAAPWGEQFF; CDR3 DNA: TGCAGTGCCGCATCCCGGGCGGCGCCGTGGGGTGAGCAGTTCTTC